This T cell receptor beta chain comes out of a study of blood T cell repertoires in COVID-19. Those who participated ranged in age from about 18 to 95 years and resided in 20 to 30 US areas. Libraries were prepared by immunoSEQ multiplex PCR; TCRdb keeps only in-frame clonotypes and omits some of them. The sample has 150,000 or so clones, approximately 90% seen once; the top ten hold approximately 4.3%. Input material: PBMCs or T cells enriched from blood (not recorded which). The receptor's source is a man aged 50-59 years who had recovered from COVID-19.

The chain's CDR3 is CASGAGGGGNSPLHF. The CDR3 DNA follows: TGTGCCAGCGGGGCAGGGGGCGGTGGGAATTCACCCCTCCACTTT. This chain links TRBV2 with TRBJ1-6, with 8 bases that match TRBD1. CDR1 is SNHLY and CDR2 is FYNNEI in the germline V gene. The CDR3 extends over 15 amino acids. The V segment lost 8 bases and the J segment 7 bases; nucleotides outside the gene matches: 10.